The rows below give T cell receptor beta chains drawn from one sample of a study of T-cell reconstitution after alpha-beta-depleted transplantation in children. Each CDR3 protein is one row after TCRdb ran MiXCR on the PCR reads. The sample contains almost 500,000 distinct CDR3 sequences, approximately 13% of which appear only once. The specimen comprised PBMCs from the stem cell graft donor, sampled from the stem cell graft. The receptors originated from a human donor who donated a stem cell graft to a child with combined immunodeficiency. Each CDR3 is given with its conserved first and last residue. The D gene is left open where the match is weak. Only some rows state a clone size, as once, few, many or a class for expanded clones.

J | D | length | V | size | CDR3 | DNA
TRBJ1-6 | NA | 14 | TRBV6-1 | NA | CASRSGVANSPLHF | TGTGCCAGCCGCAGCGGTGTTGCTAATTCACCCCTCCACTTT
TRBJ2-1 | TRBD1 | 17 | TRBV28 | NA | CASSTRTGTTVGNEQFF | TGTGCCAGCAGTACCCGGACAGGTACTACGGTGGGCAATGAGCAGTTCTTC
TRBJ1-5 | NA | 13 | TRBV6-6 | NA | CASSYDGTALEHF | TGTGCCAGCAGTTATGACGGGACGGCCCTCGAACATTTT
TRBJ2-5 | NA | 12 | TRBV24-1 | NA | CATSGTSETQYF | TGTGCCACCAGTGGAACGTCAGAGACCCAGTACTTC
TRBJ2-1 | NA | 15 | TRBV29-1 | many | CSVGQRFSSYNEQFF | TGCAGCGTTGGCCAACGTTTCAGCTCCTACAATGAGCAGTTCTTC
TRBJ2-3 | NA | 13 | TRBV15 | few | CATEGEGTDTQYF | TGTGCCACGGAGGGGGAGGGAACAGATACGCAGTATTTT
TRBJ2-7 | NA | 14 | TRBV11-1 | many | CASSLGRGSYEQYF | TGTGCCAGCAGCTTAGGCAGGGGCTCCTACGAGCAGTACTTC
TRBJ2-7 | TRBD1 | 13 | TRBV6-2/TRBV6-3 | NA | CASRYGQGYEQYF | TGTGCCAGCAGGTACGGACAGGGTTACGAGCAGTACTTC
TRBJ1-2 | NA | 13 | TRBV28 | NA | CASSDSGAEGYTF | TGTGCCAGCAGTGATTCAGGGGCGGAAGGCTACACCTTC
TRBJ2-2 | TRBD1 | 15 | TRBV6-5 | few | CASSGTGGIGGELFF | TGTGCCAGCAGCGGGACAGGGGGCATCGGCGGGGAGCTGTTTTTT
TRBJ2-5 | TRBD2 | 15 | TRBV7-9 | NA | CASSLGTSGVETQYF | TGTGCCAGCAGCTTGGGGACTAGCGGGGTTGAGACCCAGTACTTC
TRBJ2-3 | TRBD2 | 15 | TRBV6-1 | few | CASRLTGGHTDTQYF | TGTGCCAGTAGACTCACGGGGGGGCACACAGATACGCAGTATTTT
TRBJ2-7 | TRBD1 | 17 | TRBV20-1 | few | CSARVGGGTGLYYEQYF | TGCAGTGCTAGAGTGGGAGGAGGGACAGGCCTATACTACGAGCAGTACTTC
TRBJ2-1 | TRBD1 | 14 | TRBV12-3/TRBV12-4 | NA | CASRGGTGGNEQFF | TGTGCCAGCAGAGGGGGGACAGGGGGCAATGAGCAGTTCTTC
TRBJ2-3 | NA | 14 | TRBV29-1 | once | CSVRTSSSTDTQYF | TGCAGCGTTAGAACTAGCAGTAGCACAGATACGCAGTATTTT
TRBJ2-3 | NA | 15 | TRBV7-6 | few | CASSLYRERTDTQYF | TGTGCCAGCAGCTTATACAGGGAACGCACAGATACGCAGTATTTT
TRBJ2-1 | TRBD1 | 15 | TRBV29-1 | NA | CSVGPLGQGGNEQFF | TGCAGCGTTGGCCCCCTGGGACAGGGCGGCAATGAGCAGTTCTTC
TRBJ2-5 | NA | 15 | TRBV6-1 | NA | CASSPLLSLRETQYF | TGTGCCAGCAGTCCCCTTTTAAGTCTCCGAGAGACCCAGTACTTC
TRBJ1-3 | NA | 16 | TRBV18 | NA | CASSRQASSSGNTIYF | TGTGCCAGCTCAAGACAGGCTTCGAGTTCTGGAAACACCATATATTTT
TRBJ2-1 | NA | 15 | TRBV6-1 | few | CASPPGREAANEQFF | TGTGCCAGCCCTCCGGGCAGGGAGGCCGCCAATGAGCAGTTCTTC
TRBJ2-1 | NA | 14 | TRBV12-3/TRBV12-4 | many | CASTLVREDNEQFF | TGTGCCAGCACCCTAGTGAGGGAAGACAATGAGCAGTTCTTC
TRBJ2-1 | NA | 13 | TRBV5-6 | few | CASSIGLKNEQFF | TGTGCCAGCAGCATCGGCCTAAAGAATGAGCAGTTCTTC
TRBJ1-4 | NA | 17 | TRBV4-3 | NA | CASSQTTGPATNEKLFF | TGCGCCAGCAGCCAGACGACAGGACCGGCAACTAATGAAAAACTGTTTTTT
TRBJ1-5 | NA | 14 | TRBV29-1 | few | CSVEVSGRGQPQHF | TGCAGCGTTGAGGTGTCAGGGAGGGGTCAGCCCCAGCATTTT
TRBJ2-7 | NA | 12 | TRBV7-2 | many | CASSDMRTNRFF | TGTGCCAGCAGCGATATGCGGACCAACAGATTTTTC
TRBJ2-5 | TRBD1 | 13 | TRBV20-1 | few | CSASRQGEETQYF | TGCAGTGCTAGCAGACAGGGGGAGGAGACCCAGTACTTC
TRBJ1-2 | NA | 15 | TRBV27 | many | CASSFIPTLNYGYTF | TGTGCCAGCAGTTTTATCCCGACACTGAACTATGGCTACACCTTC
TRBJ2-1 | TRBD2 | 12 | TRBV6-2/TRBV6-3 | NA | CASQRGGNEQFF | TGTGCCAGCCAGCGGGGGGGCAATGAGCAGTTCTTC
TRBJ1-4 | TRBD1 | 15 | TRBV3-1 | many | CASSQWDRGNEKLFF | TGTGCCAGCAGCCAGTGGGACAGGGGTAATGAAAAACTGTTTTTT
TRBJ2-7 | TRBD1 | 12 | TRBV2 | many | CASSYRGYEQYF | TGTGCCAGCAGCTACAGGGGTTACGAGCAGTACTTC
TRBJ2-3 | TRBD2 | 16 | TRBV3-1 | NA | CASSQDRWEGPDTQYF | TGTGCCAGCAGCCAAGATCGGTGGGAGGGCCCAGATACGCAGTATTTT
TRBJ2-3 | TRBD1 | 14 | TRBV19 | NA | CASRTGAATDTQYF | TGTGCCAGCAGGACAGGGGCTGCGACAGATACGCAGTATTTT
TRBJ2-3 | NA | 14 | TRBV11-2 | many | CASSLHPGTDTQYF | TGTGCCAGCAGCTTACATCCAGGGACAGATACGCAGTATTTT
TRBJ2-7 | NA | 15 | TRBV28 | NA | CASRARGVSTYEQYF | TGTGCCAGCAGAGCACGGGGAGTCAGCACATACGAGCAGTACTTC
TRBJ2-5 | NA | 14 | TRBV6-2/TRBV6-3 | few | CASSYWALEETQYF | TGTGCCAGCAGTTACTGGGCACTCGAAGAGACCCAGTACTTC
TRBJ2-7 | NA | 16 | TRBV10-3 | NA | CAISELDSRGSYEQYF | TGTGCCATCAGTGAACTGGACTCCCGGGGCTCCTACGAGCAGTACTTC
TRBJ1-1 | NA | 15 | TRBV4-1 | NA | CASSLRPWEAYEAFF | TGCGCCAGCAGCCTGAGGCCATGGGAGGCTTATGAAGCTTTCTTT
TRBJ1-4 | NA | 15 | TRBV2 | NA | CASRDDGIGNEKLFF | TGTGCCAGCAGGGACGACGGGATAGGGAATGAAAAACTGTTTTTT
TRBJ2-7 | NA | 17 | TRBV20-1 | NA | CSARDFIGTRSSYEQYF | TGCAGTGCTAGAGACTTCATCGGGACGAGGAGCTCCTACGAGCAGTACTTC
TRBJ2-7 | NA | 14 | TRBV27 | NA | CASKRDGISYEQYF | TGTGCCAGCAAGAGGGACGGTATCTCCTACGAGCAGTACTTC
TRBJ2-1 | TRBD2 | 15 | TRBV10-3 | few | CAISETSGDLNGQFF | TGTGCCATCAGTGAGACTAGCGGGGACCTTAACGGGCAGTTCTTC
TRBJ2-5 | NA | 17 | TRBV18 | few | CASSSARGLIGQETQYF | TGTGCCAGCTCATCGGCGAGGGGCCTCATCGGTCAAGAGACCCAGTACTTC
TRBJ2-1 | NA | 12 | TRBV2 | few | CASIGADNEQFF | TGTGCCAGCATCGGGGCGGACAATGAGCAGTTCTTC
TRBJ2-3 | NA | 13 | TRBV3-1 | many | CASSQEGGDTQYF | TGTGCCAGCAGCCAAGAAGGTGGAGATACGCAGTATTTT